The rows below give T cell receptor beta chains drawn from one sample of a study of T cells in Graves' hyperthyroidism and ophthalmopathy. TCRdb used MiXCR to reprocess the multiplex PCR reads, holding one entry per CDR3 protein. Among around 390,000 distinct CDR3 sequences, about 14% were seen once, and the ten largest hold 15% to 20%. Material: blood. The source is a woman under 40 with Graves' ophthalmopathy. CDR3s include the opening cysteine and the closing phenylalanine or tryptophan. A D gene is named only where the DNA matches it firmly. Where a row states a size, it is once, few, many or the class of an expanded clone; other rows omit it.

D | J | V | size | CDR3 | DNA
- | TRBJ2-3 | TRBV11-3 | many | CASSLAGRGTDTQYF | TGTGCCAGCAGCTTAGCTGGCAGGGGCACAGATACGCAGTATTTT
- | TRBJ2-3 | TRBV5-8 | - | CASTVPGGQTDTQYF | TGTGCCAGCACTGTCCCCGGGGGACAAACAGATACGCAGTATTTT
- | TRBJ2-7 | TRBV2 | many | CASRGSYYEQYF | TGTGCCAGCAGGGGCAGCTACTACGAGCAGTACTTC
- | TRBJ2-5 | TRBV20-1 | many | CSARDLLASETQYF | TGCAGTGCTAGAGATTTGCTAGCGTCAGAGACCCAGTACTTC
- | TRBJ2-6 | TRBV25-1 | - | CASGGYSGANVLTF | TGTGCCAGCGGGGGGTACTCTGGGGCCAACGTCCTGACTTTC
TRBD1 | TRBJ1-1 | TRBV30 | - | CAWREPGQAGIYFF | TGTGCCTGGAGGGAACCGGGACAGGCCGGAATTTATTTCTTT
- | TRBJ2-2 | TRBV7-3 | - | CASSFGKNTGELFF | TGTGCCAGCAGCTTCGGCAAGAACACCGGGGAGCTGTTTTTT
- | TRBJ2-7 | TRBV20-1 | many | CSARGHPTYEQYF | TGCAGTGCCCGGGGACACCCCACCTACGAGCAGTACTTC
- | TRBJ1-1 | TRBV7-9 | - | CAGSLAGVGEPEAFF | TGTGCCGGCAGCTTGGCGGGGGTGGGGGAGCCAGAAGCTTTCTTT
- | TRBJ2-7 | TRBV15 | many | CATSRERTSVEQYF | TGTGCCACCAGCAGAGAACGGACCAGCGTGGAGCAGTACTTC
- | TRBJ2-3 | TRBV10-2 | - | CASSDGGAATDTQYF | TGCGCCAGCAGTGATGGAGGGGCGGCCACAGATACGCAGTATTTT
- | TRBJ1-1 | TRBV2 | many | CASSPGQIGNTEAFF | TGTGCCAGCAGTCCCGGACAGATAGGGAACACTGAAGCTTTCTTT
TRBD1 | TRBJ2-2 | TRBV20-1 | many | CSARPGTGTTGELFF | TGCAGTGCTAGACCCGGGACAGGGACCACCGGGGAGCTGTTTTTT
TRBD2 | TRBJ2-1 | TRBV11-3 | few | CASSLDSGGFYNEQFF | TGTGCCAGCAGCTTAGATAGCGGGGGTTTCTACAATGAGCAGTTCTTC